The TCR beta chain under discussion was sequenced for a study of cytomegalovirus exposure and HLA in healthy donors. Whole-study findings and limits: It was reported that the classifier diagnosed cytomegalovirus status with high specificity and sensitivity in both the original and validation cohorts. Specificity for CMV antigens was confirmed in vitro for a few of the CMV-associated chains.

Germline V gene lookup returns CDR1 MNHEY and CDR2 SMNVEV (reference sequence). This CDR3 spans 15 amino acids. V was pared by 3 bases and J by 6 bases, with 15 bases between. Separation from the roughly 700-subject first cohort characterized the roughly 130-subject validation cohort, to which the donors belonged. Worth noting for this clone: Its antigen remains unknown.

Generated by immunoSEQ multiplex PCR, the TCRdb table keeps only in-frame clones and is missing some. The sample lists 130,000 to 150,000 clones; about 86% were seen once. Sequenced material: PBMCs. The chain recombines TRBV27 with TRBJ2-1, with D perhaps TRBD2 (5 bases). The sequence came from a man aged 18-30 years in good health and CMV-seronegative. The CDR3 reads CASSFIGEWGNEQFF. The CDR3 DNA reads TGTGCCAGCAGTTTTATTGGGGAGTGGGGCAATGAGCAGTTCTTC.